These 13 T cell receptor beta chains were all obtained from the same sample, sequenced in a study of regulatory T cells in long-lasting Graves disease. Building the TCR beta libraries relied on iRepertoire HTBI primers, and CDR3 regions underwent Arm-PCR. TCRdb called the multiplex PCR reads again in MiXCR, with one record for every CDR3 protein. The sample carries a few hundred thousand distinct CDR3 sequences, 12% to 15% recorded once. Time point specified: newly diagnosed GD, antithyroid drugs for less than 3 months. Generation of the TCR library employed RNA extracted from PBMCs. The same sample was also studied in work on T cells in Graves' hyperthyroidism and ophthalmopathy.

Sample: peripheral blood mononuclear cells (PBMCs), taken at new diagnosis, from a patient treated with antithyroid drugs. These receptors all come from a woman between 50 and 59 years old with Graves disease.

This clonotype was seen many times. The CDR3 region is CASRGVGFDNEQFF. CDR3 nucleotides: TGTGCCAGCCGAGGGGTGGGGTTTGACAATGAGCAGTTCTTC. The rearrangement links TRBV28 to TRBJ2-1, with D perhaps TRBD1 or TRBD2 (5 bases each). The CDR3 loop spans 14 amino acids. The V gene lost 8 bases and the J gene lost 5 bases, with 16 bases spanning the gap. In germline, CDR1 is MDHEN, CDR2 SYDVKM.

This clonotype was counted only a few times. The CDR3 DNA sequence: TGCGCCAGCAGTGAGTCTATGGGCCAAGGGCTTGGTGAGCAGTTCTTC. Residues: CASSESMGQGLGEQFF. The rearrangement uses TRBV10-1 and TRBJ2-1; D remains ambiguous. Per the germline V gene, CDR1 is WNHNN and CDR2 is SYGVQD (reference sequence). This CDR3 has 16 amino acids. Trimming left V 0 bases short and J 9 bases short, with 18 bases between.

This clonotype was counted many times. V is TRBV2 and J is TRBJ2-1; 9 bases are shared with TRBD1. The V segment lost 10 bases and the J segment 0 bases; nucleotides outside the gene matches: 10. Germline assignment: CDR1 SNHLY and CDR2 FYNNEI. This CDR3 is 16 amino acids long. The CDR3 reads CATKTGGGSSYNEQFF. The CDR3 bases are TGTGCCACCAAGACAGGGGGTGGGAGCTCCTACAATGAGCAGTTCTTC.

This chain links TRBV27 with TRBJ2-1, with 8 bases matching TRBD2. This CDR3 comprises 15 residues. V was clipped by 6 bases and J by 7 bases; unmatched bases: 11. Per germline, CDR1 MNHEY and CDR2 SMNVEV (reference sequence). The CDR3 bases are TGTGCCAGCAGCCCACTGGCGGGAGGCAAAAATGAGCAGTTCTTC. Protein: CASSPLAGGKNEQFF.

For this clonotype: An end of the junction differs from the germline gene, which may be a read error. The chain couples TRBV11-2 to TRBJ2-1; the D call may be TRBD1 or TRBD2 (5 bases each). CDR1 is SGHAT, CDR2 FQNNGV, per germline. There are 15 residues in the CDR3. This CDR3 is CASSLAGHRQSPQCF. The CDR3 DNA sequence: TGTGCCAGCAGCTTAGCGGGGCACAGACAGAGTCCGCAGTGCTTC.

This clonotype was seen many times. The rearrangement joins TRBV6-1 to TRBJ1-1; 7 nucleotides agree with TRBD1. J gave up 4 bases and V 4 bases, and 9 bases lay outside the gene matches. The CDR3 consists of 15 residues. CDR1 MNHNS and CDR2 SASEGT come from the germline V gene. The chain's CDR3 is CASSARQGGSTEAFF. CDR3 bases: TGTGCCAGCAGTGCGCGACAGGGAGGTAGCACTGAAGCTTTCTTT.

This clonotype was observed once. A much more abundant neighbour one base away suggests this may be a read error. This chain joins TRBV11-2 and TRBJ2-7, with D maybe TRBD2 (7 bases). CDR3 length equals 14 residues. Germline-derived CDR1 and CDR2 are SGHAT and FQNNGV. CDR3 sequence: CANSLWGGGAEQYF. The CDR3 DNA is TGTGCCAACAGCTTATGGGGCGGGGGCGCCGAGCAGTACTTC.

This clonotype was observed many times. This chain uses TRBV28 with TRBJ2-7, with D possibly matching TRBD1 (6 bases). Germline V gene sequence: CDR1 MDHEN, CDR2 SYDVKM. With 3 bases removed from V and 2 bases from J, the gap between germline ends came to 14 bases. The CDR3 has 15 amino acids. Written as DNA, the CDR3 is TGTGCCAGCAGTTTGGATCAGGGGAGTCCCTACGAGCAGTACTTC. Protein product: CASSLDQGSPYEQYF.

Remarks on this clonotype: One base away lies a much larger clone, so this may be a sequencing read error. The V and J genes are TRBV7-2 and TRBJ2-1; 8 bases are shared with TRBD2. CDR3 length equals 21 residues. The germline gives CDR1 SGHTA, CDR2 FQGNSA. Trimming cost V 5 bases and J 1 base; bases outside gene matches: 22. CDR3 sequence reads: CTSSTGLAYRQFVASYNEQFF. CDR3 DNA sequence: TGTACCAGCAGCACCGGACTAGCTTACCGCCAATTCGTCGCGTCCTACAATGAGCAGTTCTTC.

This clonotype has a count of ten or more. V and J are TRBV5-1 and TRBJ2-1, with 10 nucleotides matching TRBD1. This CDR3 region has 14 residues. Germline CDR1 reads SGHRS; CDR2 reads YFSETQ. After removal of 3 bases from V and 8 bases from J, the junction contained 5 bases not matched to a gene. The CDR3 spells CASSSGQGFDEQFF. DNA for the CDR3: TGCGCCAGCAGCTCGGGACAGGGGTTCGATGAGCAGTTCTTC.

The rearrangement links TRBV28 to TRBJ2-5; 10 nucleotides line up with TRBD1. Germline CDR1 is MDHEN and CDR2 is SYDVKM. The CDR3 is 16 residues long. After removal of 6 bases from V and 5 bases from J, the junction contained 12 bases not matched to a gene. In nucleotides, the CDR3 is TGTGCCAGCAGCGTAGCTTTGGGACAGGGGCTGGAGACCCAGTACTTC. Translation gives CASSVALGQGLETQYF.

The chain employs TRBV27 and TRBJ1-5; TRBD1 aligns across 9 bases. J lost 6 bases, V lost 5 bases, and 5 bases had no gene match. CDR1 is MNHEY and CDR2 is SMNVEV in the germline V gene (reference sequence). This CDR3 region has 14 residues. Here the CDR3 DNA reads TGTGCCAGCAGTGGGGACAGGGTGGGTCAGCCCCAGCATTTT. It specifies CASSGDRVGQPQHF.

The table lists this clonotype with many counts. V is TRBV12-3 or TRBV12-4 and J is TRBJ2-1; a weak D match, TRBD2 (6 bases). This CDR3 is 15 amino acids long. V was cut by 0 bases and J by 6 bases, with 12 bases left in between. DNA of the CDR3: TGTGCCAGCAGTTTAGCGGGAGGTATCCCCAATGAGCAGTTCTTC. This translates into CASSLAGGIPNEQFF.